This T cell receptor (beta chain) was captured by sequencing in a study of cytomegalovirus exposure and HLA in healthy donors. Study outcomes and limitations: Productive rates of about 87% or about 30% were seen for most TCR beta V segments in an earlier analysis. Being indistinguishable, some V segments were excluded, TRBV6-2 and TRBV6-3 among them.

A word on this clone: Its antigen remains unknown.

The CDR3 consists of 14 residues. Deletions cut 2 bases from V and 5 bases from J, with 12 bases between. Germline V gene lookup returns CDR1 MDHEN and CDR2 SYDVKM. A multiplex PCR was run with 60 Vbeta primers and 13 Jbeta primers. Using immunoSEQ multiplex PCR, the repertoire was profiled, and TCRdb retains in-frame clones only, with some absent. This table has 150,000 to 200,000 clones, 81% appearing once. The sample consisted of PBMCs. This TCR derives from a young woman in good health and CMV-seropositive. The chain is built from TRBV28 and TRBJ1-1; D might be TRBD1 (6 bases). The CDR3 sequence is CASSLMGAITEAFF. DNA for the CDR3: TGTGCCAGCAGTTTAATGGGGGCAATTACTGAAGCTTTCTTT.